This T cell receptor beta chain was captured by sequencing in a study of graft-versus-host responses after intestinal transplantation. On the study more broadly: Grafts were multivisceral, liver-intestinal, or isolated intestinal. Every one of the recipients received anti-thymocyte globulin induction and afterwards took tacrolimus and steroids for around 3 years.

Using immunoSEQ multiplex PCR, the repertoire was profiled, and TCRdb retains in-frame clones only, with some absent. The table has 21,000 or so clones, over 80% seen once. Germline trimming cut 1 base from V and 6 bases from J; bases unmatched to any gene: 13. The CDR3 sequence is 17 residues long. Germline V gene data show CDR1 as MGHRA and CDR2 as YSYEKL. Worth noting for this clone: What it recognizes is unknown.

Study outcomes and limitations: Allografts of one patient group, those with graft-donor T cell macrochimerism, had high graft-versus-host to host-versus-graft clonal ratios. Recipient marrow held GvH clones, some first seen in ileum or blood.

This specimen was PBMCs, taken about 9 months after intestinal transplant. The clonotype was recovered from a human patient who received an intestinal transplant, so some T cells may come from the graft donor. The V call is TRBV4-1, the J call TRBJ2-3; 7 nucleotides line up with TRBD1. In DNA, the CDR3 is TGCGCCAGCAGCCAAGGGCGAAACAGGGGCCTAGGGGATACGCAGTATTTT. This translates into CASSQGRNRGLGDTQYF.